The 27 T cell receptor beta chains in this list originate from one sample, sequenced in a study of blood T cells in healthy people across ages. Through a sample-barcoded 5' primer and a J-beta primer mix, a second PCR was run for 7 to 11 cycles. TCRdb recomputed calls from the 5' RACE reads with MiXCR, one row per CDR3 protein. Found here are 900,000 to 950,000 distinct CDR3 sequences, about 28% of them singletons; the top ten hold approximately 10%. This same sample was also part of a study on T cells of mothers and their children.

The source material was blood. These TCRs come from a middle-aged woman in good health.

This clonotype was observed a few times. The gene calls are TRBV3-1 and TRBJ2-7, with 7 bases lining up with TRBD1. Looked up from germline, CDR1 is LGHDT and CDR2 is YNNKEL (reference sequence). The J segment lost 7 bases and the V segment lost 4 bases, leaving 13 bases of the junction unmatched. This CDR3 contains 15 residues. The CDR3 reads CASSPYGQGVREQYF. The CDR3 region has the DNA TGTGCCAGCAGCCCCTACGGGCAGGGGGTTAGGGAGCAGTACTTC.

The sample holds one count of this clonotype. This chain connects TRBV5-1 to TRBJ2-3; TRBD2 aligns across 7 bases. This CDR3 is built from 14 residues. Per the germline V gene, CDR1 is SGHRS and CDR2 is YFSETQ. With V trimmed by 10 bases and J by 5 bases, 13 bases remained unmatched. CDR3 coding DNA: TGCGCCTCCCAAGGGCAGACGGGGGGAGATACGCAGTATTTT. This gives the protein CASQGQTGGDTQYF.

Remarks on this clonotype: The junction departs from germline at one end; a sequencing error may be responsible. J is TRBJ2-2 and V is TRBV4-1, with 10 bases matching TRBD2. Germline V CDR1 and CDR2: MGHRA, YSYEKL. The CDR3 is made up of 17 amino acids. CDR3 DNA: TGCACCAGCAGCCATGCCAGGAGCGGGGGGGGCTCCGGGGAGCTGTTTTTT. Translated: CTSSHARSGGGSGELFF.

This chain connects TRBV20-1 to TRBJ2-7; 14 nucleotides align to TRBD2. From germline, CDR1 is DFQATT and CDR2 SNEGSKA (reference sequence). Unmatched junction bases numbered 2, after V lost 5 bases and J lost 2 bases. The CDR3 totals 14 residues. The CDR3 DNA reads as TGCAGTGCTCGGACTAGCGGGGGGCCCTACGAGCAGTACTTC. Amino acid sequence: CSARTSGGPYEQYF.

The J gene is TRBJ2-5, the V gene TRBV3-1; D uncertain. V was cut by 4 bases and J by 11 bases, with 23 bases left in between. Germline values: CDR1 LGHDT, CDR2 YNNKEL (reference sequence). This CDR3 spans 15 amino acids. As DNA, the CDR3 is TGTGCCAGCAGCCTTAGGAGAAAGGGCGGCAATGAGCAGTACTTC. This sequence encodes CASSLRRKGGNEQYF.

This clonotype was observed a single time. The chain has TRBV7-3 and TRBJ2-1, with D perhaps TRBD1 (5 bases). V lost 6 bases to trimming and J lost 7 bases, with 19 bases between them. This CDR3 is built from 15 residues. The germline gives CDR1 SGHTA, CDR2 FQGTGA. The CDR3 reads CASSKGRQLGNEQFF. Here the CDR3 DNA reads TGTGCCAGCAGTAAAGGGCGACAGCTGGGGAATGAGCAGTTCTTC.

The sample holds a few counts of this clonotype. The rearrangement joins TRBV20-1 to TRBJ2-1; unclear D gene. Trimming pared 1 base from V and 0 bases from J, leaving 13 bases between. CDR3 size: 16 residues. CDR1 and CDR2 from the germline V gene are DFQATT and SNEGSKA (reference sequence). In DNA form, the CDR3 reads TGCAGTGCTAGAGTAGGTAGCCCGAGCTCCTACAATGAGCAGTTCTTC. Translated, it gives CSARVGSPSSYNEQFF.

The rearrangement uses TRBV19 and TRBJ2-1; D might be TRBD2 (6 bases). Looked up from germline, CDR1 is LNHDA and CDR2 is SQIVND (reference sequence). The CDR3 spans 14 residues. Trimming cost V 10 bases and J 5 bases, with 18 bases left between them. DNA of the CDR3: TGTGCCACCTCAAGACGGGGGTTCCACAATGAGCAGTTCTTC. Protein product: CATSRRGFHNEQFF.

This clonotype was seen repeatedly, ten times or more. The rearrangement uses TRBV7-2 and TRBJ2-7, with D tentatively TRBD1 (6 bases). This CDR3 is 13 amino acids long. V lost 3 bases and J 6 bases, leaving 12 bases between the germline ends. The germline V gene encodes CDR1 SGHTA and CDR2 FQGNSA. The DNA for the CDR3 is TGTGCCAGCAGCTTCGGTACAGGGCGCGAGCAGTACTTC. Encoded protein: CASSFGTGREQYF.

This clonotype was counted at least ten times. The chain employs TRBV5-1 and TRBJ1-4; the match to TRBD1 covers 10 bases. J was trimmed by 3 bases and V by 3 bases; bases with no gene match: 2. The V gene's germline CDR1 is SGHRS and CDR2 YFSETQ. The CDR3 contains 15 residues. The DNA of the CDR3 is TGCGCCAGCAGCTACGGACAGGGGGCTAATGAAAAACTGTTTTTT. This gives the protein CASSYGQGANEKLFF.

CDR3 in amino acids: CASSLDTFYEQYF. CDR3 DNA: TGCGCCAGCAGCTTAGACACCTTCTACGAGCAGTACTTC. The chain links TRBV5-1 to TRBJ2-7; D gene unclear. This CDR3 region has 13 residues. Per germline, CDR1 SGHRS and CDR2 YFSETQ. Deletions cut 2 bases from V and 3 bases from J, with 9 bases between.

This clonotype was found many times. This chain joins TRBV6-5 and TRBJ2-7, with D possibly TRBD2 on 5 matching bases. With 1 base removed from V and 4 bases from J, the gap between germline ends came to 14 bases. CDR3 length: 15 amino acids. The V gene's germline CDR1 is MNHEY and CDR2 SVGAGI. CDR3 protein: CASSYYLPGSYEQYF. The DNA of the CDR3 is TGTGCCAGCAGTTACTACTTGCCGGGATCTTACGAGCAGTACTTC.

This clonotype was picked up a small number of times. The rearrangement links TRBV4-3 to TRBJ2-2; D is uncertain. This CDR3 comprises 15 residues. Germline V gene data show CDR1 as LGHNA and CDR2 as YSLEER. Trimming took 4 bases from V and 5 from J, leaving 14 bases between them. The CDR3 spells CASSPTPLDTGELFF. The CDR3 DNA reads TGCGCCAGCAGCCCAACCCCGTTAGATACCGGGGAGCTGTTTTTT.

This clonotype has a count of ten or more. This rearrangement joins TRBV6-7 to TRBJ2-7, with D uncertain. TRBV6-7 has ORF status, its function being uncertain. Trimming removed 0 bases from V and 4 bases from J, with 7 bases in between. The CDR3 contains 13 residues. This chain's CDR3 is CASSYSGSYEQYF. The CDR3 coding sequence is TGTGCCAGCAGTTACTCCGGGTCTTACGAGCAGTACTTC.

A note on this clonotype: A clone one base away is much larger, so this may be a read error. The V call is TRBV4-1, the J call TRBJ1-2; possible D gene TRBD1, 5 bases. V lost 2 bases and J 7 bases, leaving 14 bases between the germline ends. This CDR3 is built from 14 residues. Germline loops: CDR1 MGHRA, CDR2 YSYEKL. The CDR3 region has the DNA TGCGCCAGCAGCCAACCAAGGGGCGGAAGTGGCTACACCTTC. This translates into CASSQPRGGSGYTF.

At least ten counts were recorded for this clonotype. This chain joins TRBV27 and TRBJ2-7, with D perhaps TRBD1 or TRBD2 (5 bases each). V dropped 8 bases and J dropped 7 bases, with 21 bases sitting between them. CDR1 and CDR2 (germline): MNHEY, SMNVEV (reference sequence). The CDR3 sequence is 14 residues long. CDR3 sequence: CASGPFSLREEQYF. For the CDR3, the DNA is TGTGCCAGCGGCCCTTTCTCTCTCAGGGAGGAGCAGTACTTC.

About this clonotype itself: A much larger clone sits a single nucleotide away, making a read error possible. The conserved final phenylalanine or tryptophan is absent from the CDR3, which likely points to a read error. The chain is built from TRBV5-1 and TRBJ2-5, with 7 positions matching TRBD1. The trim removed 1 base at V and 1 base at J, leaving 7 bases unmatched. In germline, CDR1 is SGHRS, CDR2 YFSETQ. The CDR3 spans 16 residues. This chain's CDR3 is CASSLPPGQIQETQYC. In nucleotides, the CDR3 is TGCGCCAGCAGCTTGCCCCCGGGACAGATCCAAGAGACCCAGTACTGC.

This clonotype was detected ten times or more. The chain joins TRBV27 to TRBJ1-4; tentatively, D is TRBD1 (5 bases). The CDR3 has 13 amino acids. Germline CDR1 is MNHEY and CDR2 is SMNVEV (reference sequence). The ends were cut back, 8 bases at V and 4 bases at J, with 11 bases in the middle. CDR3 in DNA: TGTGCCAGCCGGAAGGGGTATAATGAAAAACTGTTTTTT. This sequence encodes CASRKGYNEKLFF.

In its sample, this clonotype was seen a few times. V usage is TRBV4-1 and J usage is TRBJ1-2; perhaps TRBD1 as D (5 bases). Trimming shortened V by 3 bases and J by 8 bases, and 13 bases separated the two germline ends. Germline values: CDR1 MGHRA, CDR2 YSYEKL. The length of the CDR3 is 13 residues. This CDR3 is CASSQVTGGGYTF. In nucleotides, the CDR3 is TGCGCCAGCAGCCAGGTGACTGGGGGAGGCTACACCTTC.

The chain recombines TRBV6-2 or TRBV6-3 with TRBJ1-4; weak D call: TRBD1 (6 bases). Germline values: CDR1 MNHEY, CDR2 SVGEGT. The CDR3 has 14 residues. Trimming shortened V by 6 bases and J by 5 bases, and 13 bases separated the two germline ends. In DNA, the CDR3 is TGTGCCAGCAGCCGGACAGCATGGAATGAAAAACTGTTTTTT. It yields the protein CASSRTAWNEKLFF.

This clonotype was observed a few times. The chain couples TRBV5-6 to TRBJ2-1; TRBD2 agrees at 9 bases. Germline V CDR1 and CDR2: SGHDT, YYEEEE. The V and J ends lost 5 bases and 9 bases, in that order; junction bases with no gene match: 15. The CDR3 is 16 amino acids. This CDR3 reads CASRTNSGGYRGEQFF. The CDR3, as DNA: TGTGCCAGCAGAACCAATAGCGGGGGTTATAGGGGTGAGCAGTTCTTC.

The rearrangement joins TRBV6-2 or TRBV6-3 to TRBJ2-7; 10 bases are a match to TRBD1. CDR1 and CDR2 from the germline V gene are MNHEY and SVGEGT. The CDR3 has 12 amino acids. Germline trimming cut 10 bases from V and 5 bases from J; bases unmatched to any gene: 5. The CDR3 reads CATRQGANEQYF. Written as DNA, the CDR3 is TGTGCCACCAGACAGGGGGCTAACGAGCAGTACTTC.

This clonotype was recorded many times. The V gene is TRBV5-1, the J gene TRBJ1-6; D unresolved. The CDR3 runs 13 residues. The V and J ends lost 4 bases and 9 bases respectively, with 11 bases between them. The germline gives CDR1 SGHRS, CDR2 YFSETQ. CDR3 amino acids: CASSVKDGSPLHF. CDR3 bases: TGCGCCAGCAGCGTTAAAGATGGTTCACCCCTCCACTTT.

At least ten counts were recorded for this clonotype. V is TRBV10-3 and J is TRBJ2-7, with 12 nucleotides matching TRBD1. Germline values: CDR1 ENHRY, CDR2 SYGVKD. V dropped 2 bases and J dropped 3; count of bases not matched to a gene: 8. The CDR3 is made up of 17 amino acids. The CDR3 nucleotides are TGTGCCATCAGTGAGCCCCCGGGACAGGGGGCCAACTACGAGCAGTACTTC. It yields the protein CAISEPPGQGANYEQYF.

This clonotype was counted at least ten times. The DNA for the CDR3 is TGTGCCAGCAGCTTTTCAACTAGCGGGGGGGCGAGTGAGCAGTTCTTC. It translates to CASSFSTSGGASEQFF. The chain recombines TRBV7-2 with TRBJ2-1; 13 bases align to TRBD2. Germline V lookup: CDR1 SGHTA, CDR2 FQGNSA. Trimming removed 3 bases from V and 9 bases from J; junction bases left unmatched: 8. This CDR3 region has 16 residues. The full variable domain, with the rest looked up from reference TRBV7-2 and TRBJ2-1, is GAGVSQSPSNKVTEKGKDVELRCDPISGHTALYWYRQSLGQGLEFLIYFQGNSAPDKSGLPSDRFSAERTGGSVSTLTIQRTQQEDSAVYLCASSFSTSGGASEQFFGPGTRLTVL.

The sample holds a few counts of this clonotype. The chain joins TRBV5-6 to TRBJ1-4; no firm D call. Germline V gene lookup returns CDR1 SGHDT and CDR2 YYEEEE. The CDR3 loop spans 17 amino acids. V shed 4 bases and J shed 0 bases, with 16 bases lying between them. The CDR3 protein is CASSPRRLGATNEKLFF. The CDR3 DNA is TGTGCCAGCAGCCCCCGCAGACTGGGAGCAACTAATGAAAAACTGTTTTTT.

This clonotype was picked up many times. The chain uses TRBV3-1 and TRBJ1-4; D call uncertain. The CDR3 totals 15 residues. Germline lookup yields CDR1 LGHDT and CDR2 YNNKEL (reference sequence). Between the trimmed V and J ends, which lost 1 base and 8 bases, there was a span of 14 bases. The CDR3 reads CASSQGGSRVEKLFF. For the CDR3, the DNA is TGTGCCAGCAGCCAAGGCGGCAGCCGCGTCGAAAAACTGTTTTTT.